This T cell receptor (beta chain) stems from a study of regulatory T cells in long-lasting Graves disease. Stated time point: newly diagnosed GD, antithyroid drugs for less than 3 months. The authors made the TCR library using RNA they extracted from PBMCs. Those enrolled as patients came out of an endocrinology department in Xi'an, China. Both iRepertoire HTBI primers and Arm-PCR of CDR3 regions were used to build the TCR beta libraries. TCRdb reanalysed the multiplex PCR reads using MiXCR and keeps one entry per CDR3 protein. The sample yields 420,000 or so distinct CDR3 sequences, about 16% seen once. The CDR3 is 15 amino acids. CDR1 and CDR2 (germline): SGHRS, YFSETQ. V gave up 4 bases and J gave up 9 bases; unmatched junction bases: 12. This clonotype appeared many times. The same data also went into a second study, on T cells in Graves' hyperthyroidism and ophthalmopathy. That source adds: HTBI primers drove first-round RT-PCR of the TCR CDR3.

The material was peripheral blood mononuclear cells (PBMCs), obtained at new diagnosis, from a patient treated with antithyroid drugs. This clonotype originated in a woman aged 18-30 years with Graves disease. This sequence joins TRBV5-1 and TRBJ2-1, with TRBD2 matching over 8 bases. The CDR3 sequence is CASSQKGSGSGEQFF. The CDR3, as DNA: TGCGCCAGCAGCCAAAAAGGCAGCGGGAGTGGTGAGCAGTTCTTC.